This T cell receptor (beta chain) derives from a study of T cells in Graves' hyperthyroidism and ophthalmopathy. Template material for amplifying TCR beta CDR3 regions consisted of RNA transcripts. First-round RT-PCR of the TCR CDR3 relied on the HTBI primer set. One entry per CDR3 protein, called by TCRdb with MiXCR from the multiplex PCR reads. This sample has 300,000 to 450,000 distinct CDR3 sequences; approximately 15% occur once, and the top ten carry approximately 11%. Uncontrolled infections, other autoimmune diseases, pregnancy or lactation led to exclusion of patients. Notes on the study in general: Among clonotypes expanded in thyroid above 0.001, most were also found in blood.

CDR1 is SGHNT and CDR2 is YYREEE in the germline V gene (reference sequence). V lost 0 bases and J lost 1, with 10 bases in between. The length of the CDR3 is 15 residues. This clonotype was seen only a few times. Antigen unknown. This receptor was obtained from a woman aged 55 to 70 with Graves' hyperthyroidism. Sequenced sample: blood. This chain uses TRBV5-4 with TRBJ1-1; D not resolved. This chain's CDR3 is CASSLEWQQNTEAFF. DNA for the CDR3: TGTGCCAGCAGCTTGGAGTGGCAGCAGAACACTGAAGCTTTCTTT.